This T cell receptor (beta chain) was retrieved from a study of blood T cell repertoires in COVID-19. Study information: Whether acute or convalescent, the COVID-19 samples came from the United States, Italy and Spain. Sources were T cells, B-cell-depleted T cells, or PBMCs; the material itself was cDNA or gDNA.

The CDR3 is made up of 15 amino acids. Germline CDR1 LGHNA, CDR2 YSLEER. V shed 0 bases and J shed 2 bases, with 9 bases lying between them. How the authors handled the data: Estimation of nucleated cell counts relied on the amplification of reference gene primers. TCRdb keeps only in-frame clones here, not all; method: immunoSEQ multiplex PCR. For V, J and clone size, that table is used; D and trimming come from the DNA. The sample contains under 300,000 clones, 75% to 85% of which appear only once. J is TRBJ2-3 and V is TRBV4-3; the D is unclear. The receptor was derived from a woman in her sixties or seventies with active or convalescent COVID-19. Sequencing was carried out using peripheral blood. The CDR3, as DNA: TGCGCCAGCAGCCAAGATTGGGCAACCACAGATACGCAGTATTTT. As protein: CASSQDWATTDTQYF.